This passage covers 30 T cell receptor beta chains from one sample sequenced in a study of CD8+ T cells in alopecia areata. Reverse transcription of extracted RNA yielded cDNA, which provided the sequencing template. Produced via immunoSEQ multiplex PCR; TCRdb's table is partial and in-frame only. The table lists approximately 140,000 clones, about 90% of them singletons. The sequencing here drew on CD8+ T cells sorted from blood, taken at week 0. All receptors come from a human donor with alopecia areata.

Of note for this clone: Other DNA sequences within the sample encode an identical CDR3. As DNA, the CDR3 is TGTGCCAGCAGCTTGGGGGTCTACGAGCAGTACTTC. Protein product: CASSLGVYEQYF. The chain combines TRBV5-4 with TRBJ2-7; D gene uncertain. CDR1 and CDR2 (germline): SGHNT, YYREEE (reference sequence). The V gene lost 0 bases and the J gene lost 3 bases, with 4 bases spanning the gap. The CDR3 runs to 12 residues. Variable domain in full (rest from reference TRBV5-4 and TRBJ2-7): ETGVTQSPTHLIKTRGQQVTLRCSSQSGHNTVSWYQQALGQGPQFIFQYYREEENGRGNFPPRFSGLQFPNYSSELNVNALELDDSALYLCASSLGVYEQYFGPGTRLTVT.

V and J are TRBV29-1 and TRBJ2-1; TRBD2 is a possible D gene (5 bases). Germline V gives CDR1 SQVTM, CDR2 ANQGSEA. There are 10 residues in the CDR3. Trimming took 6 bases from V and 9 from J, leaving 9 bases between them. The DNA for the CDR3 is TGCAGCGTGGTTGAGGGTGAGCAGTTCTTC. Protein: CSVVEGEQFF.

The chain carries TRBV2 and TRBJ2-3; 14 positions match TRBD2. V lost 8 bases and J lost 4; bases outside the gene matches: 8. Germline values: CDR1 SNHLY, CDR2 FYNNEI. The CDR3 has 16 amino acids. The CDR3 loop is CASGGPGLAGADTQYF. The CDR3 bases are TGTGCCAGCGGGGGACCGGGACTAGCGGGAGCAGATACGCAGTATTTT. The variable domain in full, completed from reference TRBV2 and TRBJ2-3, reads EPEVTQTPSHQVTQMGQEVILRCVPISNHLYFYWYRQILGQKVEFLVSFYNNEISEKSEIFDDQFSVERPDGSNFTLKIRSTKLEDSAMYFCASGGPGLAGADTQYFGPGTRLTVL.

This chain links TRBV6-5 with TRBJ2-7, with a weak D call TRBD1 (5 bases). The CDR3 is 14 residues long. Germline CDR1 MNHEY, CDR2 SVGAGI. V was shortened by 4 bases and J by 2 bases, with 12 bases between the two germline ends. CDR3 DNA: TGTGCCAGCAGTTCAACAGACAGTACCTACGAGCAGTACTTC. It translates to CASSSTDSTYEQYF.

CDR3 in amino acids: CATSRDTADYGYTF. The CDR3, as DNA: TGTGCCACCAGCAGAGATACAGCCGACTATGGCTACACCTTC. The chain uses TRBV15 and TRBJ1-2; no clear D gene. Per germline, CDR1 LNHNV and CDR2 YYDKDF (reference sequence). CDR3 length: 14 residues. The ends were cut back, 0 bases at V and 3 bases at J, with 8 bases in the middle.

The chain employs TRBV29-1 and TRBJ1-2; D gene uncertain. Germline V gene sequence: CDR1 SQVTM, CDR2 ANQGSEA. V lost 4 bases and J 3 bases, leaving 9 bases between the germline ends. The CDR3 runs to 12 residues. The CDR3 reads CSVGGEDYGYTF. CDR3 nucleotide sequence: TGCAGCGTTGGTGGGGAGGACTATGGCTACACCTTC.

The CDR3 sequence is CAISEGAAPSNEQFF. CDR3 DNA: TGTGCCATCAGTGAGGGGGCGGCTCCCAGCAATGAGCAGTTCTTC. The chain employs TRBV10-3 and TRBJ2-1; D may be TRBD1 (5 bases). This CDR3 region has 15 residues. V was trimmed by 2 bases and J by 6 bases, leaving 14 bases between them. CDR1 and CDR2 from the germline V gene are ENHRY and SYGVKD.

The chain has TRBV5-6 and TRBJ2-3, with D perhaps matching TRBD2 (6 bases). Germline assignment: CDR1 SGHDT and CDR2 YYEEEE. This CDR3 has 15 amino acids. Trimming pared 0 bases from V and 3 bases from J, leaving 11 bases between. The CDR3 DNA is TGTGCCAGCAGCTTGGAACCGGGAGTAACAGATACGCAGTATTTT. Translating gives CASSLEPGVTDTQYF. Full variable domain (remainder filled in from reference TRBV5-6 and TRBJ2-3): DAGVTQSPTHLIKTRGQQVTLRCSPKSGHDTVSWYQQALGQGPQFIFQYYEEEERQRGNFPDRFSGHQFPNYSSELNVNALLLGDSALYLCASSLEPGVTDTQYFGPGTRLTVL.

CDR3 residues: CASSVQTNTGELFF. CDR3 nucleotide sequence: TGTGCCAGCAGTGTCCAGACCAACACCGGGGAGCTGTTTTTT. V and J are TRBV2 and TRBJ2-2, with D uncertain. V was pared by 4 bases and J by 2 bases, with 8 bases between. CDR3 length: 14 residues. The germline gives CDR1 SNHLY, CDR2 FYNNEI.

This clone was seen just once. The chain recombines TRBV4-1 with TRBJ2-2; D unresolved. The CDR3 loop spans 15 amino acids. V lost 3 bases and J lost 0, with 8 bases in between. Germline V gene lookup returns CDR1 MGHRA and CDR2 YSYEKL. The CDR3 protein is CASSHRRTNTGELFF. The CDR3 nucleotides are TGCGCCAGCAGCCACAGAAGGACGAACACCGGGGAGCTGTTTTTT.

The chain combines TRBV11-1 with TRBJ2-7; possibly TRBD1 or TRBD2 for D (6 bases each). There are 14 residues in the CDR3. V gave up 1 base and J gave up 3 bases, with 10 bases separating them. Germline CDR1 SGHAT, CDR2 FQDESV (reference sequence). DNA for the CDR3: TGTGCCAGCAGCTTAGGCCGGGGGCACTACGAGCAGTACTTC. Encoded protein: CASSLGRGHYEQYF.

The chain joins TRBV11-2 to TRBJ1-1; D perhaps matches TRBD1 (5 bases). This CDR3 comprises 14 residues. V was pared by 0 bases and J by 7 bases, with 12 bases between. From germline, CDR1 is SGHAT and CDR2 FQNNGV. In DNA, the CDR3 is TGTGCCAGCAGCTTAGATCTGACAGTTGGTGAAGCTTTCTTT. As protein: CASSLDLTVGEAFF. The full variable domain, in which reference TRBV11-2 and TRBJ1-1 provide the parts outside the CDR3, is EAGVAQSPRYKIIEKRQSVAFWCNPISGHATLYWYQQILGQGPKLLIQFQNNGVVDDSQLPKDRFSAERLKGVDSTLKIQPAKLEDSAVYLCASSLDLTVGEAFFGQGTRLTVV.

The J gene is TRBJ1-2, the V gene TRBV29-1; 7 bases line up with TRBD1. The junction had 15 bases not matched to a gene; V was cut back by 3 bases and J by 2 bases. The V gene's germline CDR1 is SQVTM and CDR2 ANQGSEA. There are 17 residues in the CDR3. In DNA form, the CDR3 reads TGCAGCGTTGACCGCTCGGGGGGCGAGGGGGCGAACTATGGCTACACCTTC. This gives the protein CSVDRSGGEGANYGYTF.

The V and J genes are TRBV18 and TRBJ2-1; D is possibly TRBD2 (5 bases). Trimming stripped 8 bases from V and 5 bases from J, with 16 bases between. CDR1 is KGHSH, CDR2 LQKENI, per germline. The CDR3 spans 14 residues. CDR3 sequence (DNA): TGTGCCAGCCCAGCAGGAGGTTCCCACAATGAGCAGTTCTTC. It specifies CASPAGGSHNEQFF. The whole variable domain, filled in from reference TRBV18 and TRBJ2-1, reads NAGVMQNPRHLVRRRGQEARLRCSPMKGHSHVYWYRQLPEEGLKFMVYLQKENIIDESGMPKERFSAEFPKEGPSILRIQQVVRGDSAAYFCASPAGGSHNEQFFGPGTRLTVL.

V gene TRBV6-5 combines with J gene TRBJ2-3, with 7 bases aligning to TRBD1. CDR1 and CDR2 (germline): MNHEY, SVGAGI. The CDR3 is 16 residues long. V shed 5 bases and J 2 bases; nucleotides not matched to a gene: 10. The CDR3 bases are TGTGCCAGCAGTAACTACAGGGGTCCCTTCACAGATACGCAGTATTTT. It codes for CASSNYRGPFTDTQYF.

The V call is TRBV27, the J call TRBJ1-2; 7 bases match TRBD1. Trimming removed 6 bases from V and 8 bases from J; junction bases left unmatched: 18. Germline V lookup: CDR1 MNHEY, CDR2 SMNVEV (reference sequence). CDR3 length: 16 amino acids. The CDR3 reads CASRQKGGGGYQGYTF. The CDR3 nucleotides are TGTGCCAGCAGACAAAAAGGGGGCGGGGGTTATCAGGGCTACACCTTC.

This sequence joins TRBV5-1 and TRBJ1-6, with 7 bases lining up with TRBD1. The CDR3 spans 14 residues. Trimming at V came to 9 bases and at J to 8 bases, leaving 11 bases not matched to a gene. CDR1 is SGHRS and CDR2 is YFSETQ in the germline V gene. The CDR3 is CATTTGTDYSPLHF. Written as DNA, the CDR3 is TGCGCCACTACGACCGGGACAGATTATTCACCCCTCCACTTT.

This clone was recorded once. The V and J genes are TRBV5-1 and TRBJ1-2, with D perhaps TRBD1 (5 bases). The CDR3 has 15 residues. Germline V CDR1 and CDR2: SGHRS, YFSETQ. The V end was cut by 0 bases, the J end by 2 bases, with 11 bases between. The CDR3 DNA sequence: TGCGCCAGCAGCTTGGCCGCAGGGTCGAACTATGGCTACACCTTC. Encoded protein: CASSLAAGSNYGYTF.

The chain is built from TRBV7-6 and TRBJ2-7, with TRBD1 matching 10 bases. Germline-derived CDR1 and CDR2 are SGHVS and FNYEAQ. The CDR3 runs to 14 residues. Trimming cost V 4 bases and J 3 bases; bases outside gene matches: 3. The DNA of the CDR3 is TGTGCCAGCAGCTCCGGGGACAGGGGCTACGAGCAGTACTTC. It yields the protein CASSSGDRGYEQYF.

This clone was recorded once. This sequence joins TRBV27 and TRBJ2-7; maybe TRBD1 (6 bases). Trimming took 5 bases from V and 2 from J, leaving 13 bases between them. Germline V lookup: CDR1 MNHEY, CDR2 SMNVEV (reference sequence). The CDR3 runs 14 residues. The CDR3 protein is CASSKQGWTYEQYF. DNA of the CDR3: TGTGCCAGCAGTAAACAGGGATGGACCTACGAGCAGTACTTC.

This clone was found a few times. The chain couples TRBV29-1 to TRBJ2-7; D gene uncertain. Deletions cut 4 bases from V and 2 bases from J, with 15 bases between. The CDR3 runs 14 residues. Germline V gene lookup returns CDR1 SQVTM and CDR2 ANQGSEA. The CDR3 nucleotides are TGCAGCGTTGTTGCCATCGGTAAGACCTACGAGCAGTACTTC. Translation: CSVVAIGKTYEQYF.

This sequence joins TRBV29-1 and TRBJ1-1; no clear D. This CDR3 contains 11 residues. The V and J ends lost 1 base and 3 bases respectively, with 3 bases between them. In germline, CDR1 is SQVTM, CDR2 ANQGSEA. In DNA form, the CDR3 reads TGCAGCGTTGAAGGCTACACTGAAGCTTTCTTT. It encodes CSVEGYTEAFF.

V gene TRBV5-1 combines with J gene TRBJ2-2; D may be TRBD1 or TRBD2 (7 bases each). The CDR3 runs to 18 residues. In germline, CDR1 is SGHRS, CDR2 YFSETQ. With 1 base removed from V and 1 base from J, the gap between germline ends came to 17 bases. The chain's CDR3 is CASSLTGGQIGNTGELFF. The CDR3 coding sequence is TGCGCCAGCAGCTTGACGGGGGGACAGATAGGGAACACCGGGGAGCTGTTTTTT.

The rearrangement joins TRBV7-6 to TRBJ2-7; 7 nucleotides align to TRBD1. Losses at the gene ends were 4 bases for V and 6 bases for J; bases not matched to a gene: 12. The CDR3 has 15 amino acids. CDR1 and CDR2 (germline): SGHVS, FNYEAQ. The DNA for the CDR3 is TGTGCCAGCAGCTCGAGGGACAGTTCCCACATCGAGCAGTACTTC. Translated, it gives CASSSRDSSHIEQYF.

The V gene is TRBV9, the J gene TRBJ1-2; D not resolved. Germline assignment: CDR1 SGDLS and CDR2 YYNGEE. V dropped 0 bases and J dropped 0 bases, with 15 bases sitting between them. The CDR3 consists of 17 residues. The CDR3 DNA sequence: TGTGCCAGCAGCGTAGGGAGGGATCGAGACGCTAACTATGGCTACACCTTC. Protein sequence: CASSVGRDRDANYGYTF. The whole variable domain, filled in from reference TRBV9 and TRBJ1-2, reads DSGVTQTPKHLITATGQRVTLRCSPRSGDLSVYWYQQSLDQGLQFLIQYYNGEERAKGNILERFSAQQFPDLHSELNLSSLELGDSALYFCASSVGRDRDANYGYTFGSGTRLTVV.

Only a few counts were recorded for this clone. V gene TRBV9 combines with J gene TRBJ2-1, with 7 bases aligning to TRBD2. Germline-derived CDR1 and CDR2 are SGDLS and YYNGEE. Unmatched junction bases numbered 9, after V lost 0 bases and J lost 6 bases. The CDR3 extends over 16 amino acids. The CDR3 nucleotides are TGTGCCAGCAGCGTAGGAGGAGGGAGGGCCGCCAATGAGCAGTTCTTC. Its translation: CASSVGGGRAANEQFF.

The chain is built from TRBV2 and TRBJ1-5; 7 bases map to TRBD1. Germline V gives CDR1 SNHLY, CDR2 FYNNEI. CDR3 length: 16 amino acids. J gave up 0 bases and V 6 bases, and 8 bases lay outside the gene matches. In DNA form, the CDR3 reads TGTGCCAGCAGCCCTATGCAGGGGGATAGCAATCAGCCCCAGCATTTT. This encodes CASSPMQGDSNQPQHF.

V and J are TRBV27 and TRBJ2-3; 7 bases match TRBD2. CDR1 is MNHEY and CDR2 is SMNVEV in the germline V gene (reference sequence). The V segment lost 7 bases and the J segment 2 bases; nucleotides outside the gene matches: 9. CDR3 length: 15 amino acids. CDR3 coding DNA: TGTGCCAGCACCCCTAGCGGAGCGGACACAGATACGCAGTATTTT. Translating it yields CASTPSGADTDTQYF.

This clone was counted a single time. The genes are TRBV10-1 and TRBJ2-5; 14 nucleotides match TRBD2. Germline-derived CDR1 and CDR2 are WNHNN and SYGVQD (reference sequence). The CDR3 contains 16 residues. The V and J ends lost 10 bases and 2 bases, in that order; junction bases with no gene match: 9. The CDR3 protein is CANPGLAGAKQETQYF. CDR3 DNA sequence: TGCGCCAACCCGGGACTAGCGGGAGCGAAACAAGAGACCCAGTACTTC.

The CDR3 DNA is TGTGCCAGCAGCTCTACTCTCGGGGGGCCTGATCGCACAGATACGCAGTATTTT. Protein: CASSSTLGGPDRTDTQYF. This chain connects TRBV7-3 to TRBJ2-3; D is perhaps TRBD2 (7 bases). V lost 4 bases, J lost 1 base, and 21 bases lay in between. CDR1 and CDR2 (germline): SGHTA, FQGTGA. CDR3 size: 18 residues.